This T cell receptor beta chain was captured by sequencing in a study of monozygotic twins with inflammatory bowel disease. General observations from the study: Especially with disease activity, IBD patients had fewer clonotypes in common with others than healthy twins did. Patients with IBD had less TCRbeta diversity (inverse Simpson) than their healthy co-twins. The authors found no support for a single strong IBD-associated signal or clonotype.

Addition of UMIs with a 6-nucleotide sample barcode was achieved by template switching. For each CDR3 protein, TCRdb gives one entry from its re-call of the 5' RACE reads, without DNA. The data show about 350,000 distinct CDR3 sequences, and the top ten clones hold over 2%. Germline-derived CDR1 and CDR2 are SGHNT and YYREEE (reference sequence). CDR3 length: 15 residues. As for this clonotype: Antigen specificity is unknown.

The sequenced sample was blood. The TCR sequence derives from a human donor with ulcerative colitis or Crohn's disease, or a healthy co-twin of an affected twin (not recorded which). The rearrangement uses TRBV5-4 and TRBJ2-2; the TCRdb call, TRBD1, lacks DNA for checking. CDR3 amino acids: CASSLIGENTGELFF. Using reference TRBV5-4 and TRBJ2-2 for the parts outside the CDR3, the full variable domain is ETGVTQSPTHLIKTRGQQVTLRCSSQSGHNTVSWYQQALGQGPQFIFQYYREEENGRGNFPPRFSGLQFPNYSSELNVNALELDDSALYLCASSLIGENTGELFFGEGSRLTVL.